Listed here are 17 T cell receptor beta chains from one sample, sequenced in a study of T cell repertoires in cytomegalovirus infection. Antigen specificity for these receptors is unknown. TCRdb re-derived calls from the reads in MiXCR, one entry per CDR3 protein. The sample records 700,000 to 850,000 distinct CDR3 sequences, approximately 32% being singletons. The sample in question was cultured CD8+ T cells from PBMCs, obtained from culture after CMV antigen stimulation. These receptors originate from a human donor in good health (CMV status not recorded). Some clones in this sample may be carry-over from other donors' samples.

The chain joins TRBV7-9 to TRBJ1-2; 8 bases are a match to TRBD1. The CDR3 totals 15 residues. Germline values: CDR1 SEHNR, CDR2 FQNEAQ (reference sequence). The ends lost 5 bases at V and 4 bases at J; junction bases unmatched: 9. CDR3 amino acids: CASSARQGPFYGYTF. As DNA, the CDR3 is TGTGCCAGCAGCGCCAGACAGGGGCCCTTCTATGGCTACACCTTC.

This chain connects TRBV19 to TRBJ1-5; tentatively, D is TRBD1 (6 bases). V lost 1 base and J 7 bases, leaving 14 bases between the germline ends. Germline-derived CDR1 and CDR2 are LNHDA and SQIVND (reference sequence). The CDR3 runs to 15 residues. The CDR3 sequence: CASSIGGRGNQPQHF. CDR3 DNA: TGTGCCAGTAGTATAGGTGGCAGGGGTAACCAGCCCCAGCATTTT.

This clonotype was counted between two and nine times. This sequence joins TRBV2 and TRBJ2-2; D tentatively fits TRBD1 or TRBD2 (5 bases each). The V and J ends lost 2 bases and 5 bases respectively, with 9 bases between them. Germline CDR1 SNHLY, CDR2 FYNNEI. The CDR3 runs to 14 residues. Here the CDR3 reads CASSETGRTGELFF. CDR3 bases: TGTGCCAGCAGTGAAACGGGGCGAACCGGGGAGCTGTTTTTT.

There are a few counts of this clonotype. This rearrangement joins TRBV6-5 to TRBJ2-3; a possible D gene is TRBD2 (7 bases). Germline V CDR1 and CDR2: MNHEY, SVGAGI. This CDR3 is built from 13 residues. V was clipped by 5 bases and J by 4 bases, with 10 bases between them. The CDR3 sequence is CASSRGAPDTQYF. Written as DNA, the CDR3 is TGTGCCAGCAGTCGGGGGGCCCCAGATACGCAGTATTTT.

Only a few counts were recorded for this clonotype. The rearrangement uses TRBV7-3 and TRBJ1-3; weak D call: TRBD1 (5 bases). The germline V gene encodes CDR1 SGHTA and CDR2 FQGTGA. The CDR3 is 15 residues long. Trimming pared 5 bases from V and 7 bases from J, leaving 18 bases between. For the CDR3, the DNA is TGTGCCAGCAGCCGGTTGAGGGGACCAGCGAACACCATATATTTT. This sequence encodes CASSRLRGPANTIYF.

This clonotype was detected only a few times. The chain employs TRBV6-5 and TRBJ2-1, with D tentatively TRBD1 (5 bases). The V gene's germline CDR1 is MNHEY and CDR2 SVGAGI. V lost 6 bases and J 7 bases, leaving 16 bases between the germline ends. CDR3 length: 14 residues. This chain's CDR3 is CASSPDKRGNEQFF. Here the CDR3 DNA reads TGTGCCAGCAGCCCCGACAAAAGGGGTAATGAGCAGTTCTTC.

At least ten counts were recorded for this clonotype. The V and J genes are TRBV7-2 and TRBJ1-6; D perhaps matches TRBD1 (5 bases). The CDR3 is 17 amino acids. V lost 2 bases to trimming and J lost 1 base, with 12 bases between them. Germline-derived CDR1 and CDR2 are SGHTA and FQGNSA. The chain's CDR3 is CASSLMGVISYNSPLHF. CDR3 coding DNA: TGTGCCAGCAGCTTAATGGGGGTTATATCCTATAATTCACCCCTCCACTTT.

The chain recombines TRBV24-1 with TRBJ2-3, with D maybe TRBD1 (6 bases). This CDR3 is built from 15 residues. Trimming left V 2 bases short and J 2 bases short, with 10 bases between. Germline V gives CDR1 KGHDR, CDR2 SFDVKD. The CDR3 sequence: CATSDSGQHTDTQYF. The CDR3 coding sequence is TGTGCCACCAGTGATTCCGGACAGCACACAGATACGCAGTATTTT.

This clonotype has just a few counts. The rearrangement joins TRBV2 to TRBJ2-5; possibly TRBD1 for D (5 bases). Germline assignment: CDR1 SNHLY and CDR2 FYNNEI. The CDR3 contains 10 residues. CDR3 nucleotides: TGTGCAGCCAGGGAAGAGACCCAGTACTTC. The encoded protein is CAAREETQYF.

This clonotype was recorded a few times. The chain is built from TRBV6-1 and TRBJ2-2; D is uncertain. Germline loops: CDR1 MNHNS, CDR2 SASEGT. V was cut by 7 bases and J by 4 bases, with 13 bases left in between. CDR3 length equals 14 residues. The CDR3 DNA reads TGTGCCAGCACTCACCCCGGGTCCACCGGGGAGCTGTTTTTT. The encoded protein is CASTHPGSTGELFF.

This clonotype was picked up a small number of times. V and J are TRBV7-6 and TRBJ1-4, with 7 bases that match TRBD1. The CDR3 is 16 amino acids. Germline V gene lookup returns CDR1 SGHVS and CDR2 FNYEAQ. J gave up 2 bases and V 3 bases, and 6 bases lay outside the gene matches. The CDR3 sequence is CASSFTGESTNEKLFF. The CDR3 DNA follows: TGTGCCAGCAGCTTTACAGGGGAGTCGACTAATGAAAAACTGTTTTTT.

J is TRBJ2-5 and V is TRBV9; the D is unclear. Germline assignment: CDR1 SGDLS and CDR2 YYNGEE. The CDR3 covers 13 residues. Trimming took 0 bases from V and 1 from J, leaving 4 bases between them. The CDR3 here is CASSVDPQETQYF. CDR3 coding DNA: TGTGCCAGCAGCGTAGACCCCCAAGAGACCCAGTACTTC.

The chain recombines TRBV27 with TRBJ1-1, with 7 bases fitting TRBD1. Germline V lookup: CDR1 MNHEY, CDR2 SMNVEV (reference sequence). Trimming at V came to 4 bases and at J to 4 bases, leaving 15 bases not matched to a gene. The CDR3 is 17 amino acids. The chain's CDR3 is CASSSRSTGVGTTEAFF. The CDR3 DNA reads as TGTGCCAGCAGTTCACGATCTACAGGGGTCGGGACCACTGAAGCTTTCTTT.

V usage is TRBV6-1 and J usage is TRBJ2-1; 10 bases match TRBD2. Germline V lookup: CDR1 MNHNS, CDR2 SASEGT. The CDR3 length is 15 residues. V shed 9 bases, J shed 8 bases, and the junction held 13 bases outside the gene matches. Written as DNA, the CDR3 is TGTGCCAGTGCCCCCGGGACTAGCGAGGGCTATGAGCAGTTCTTC. It encodes CASAPGTSEGYEQFF.

This clonotype has a handful of counts. The chain employs TRBV2 and TRBJ2-3, with D unclear. CDR1 and CDR2 (germline): SNHLY, FYNNEI. V shed 4 bases and J shed 0 bases, with 11 bases lying between them. The CDR3 contains 15 residues. DNA of the CDR3: TGTGCCAGCAGTGCAACTTTATCTAGCACAGATACGCAGTATTTT. Amino acids: CASSATLSSTDTQYF.

V usage is TRBV6-2 or TRBV6-3 and J usage is TRBJ1-6; tentatively, D is TRBD1 (5 bases). V lost 4 bases, J lost 9 bases, and 13 bases lay in between. The CDR3 spans 14 residues. Germline CDR1 MNHEY, CDR2 SVGEGT. Here the CDR3 reads CASSSWDGLSPLHF. The DNA for the CDR3 is TGTGCCAGCAGTTCGTGGGACGGCCTTTCACCCCTCCACTTT.

This clonotype has more than one count but fewer than ten. The chain recombines TRBV2 with TRBJ1-1; D call uncertain. Trimming pared 10 bases from V and 1 base from J, leaving 7 bases between. The CDR3 length is 11 residues. Germline V gene data show CDR1 as SNHLY and CDR2 as FYNNEI. CDR3 in amino acids: CATNKNTEAFF. Written as DNA, the CDR3 is TGTGCCACCAACAAGAACACTGAAGCTTTCTTT.